Listed below are T cell receptor beta chains from one sample, sequenced in a study of T cell repertoires in cytomegalovirus infection. These receptors have no identified antigens. TCRdb processed the reads anew with MiXCR; each CDR3 protein has one entry. The table lists about 890,000 distinct CDR3 sequences, under 40% of them singletons. The sample was cultured CD8+ T cells from PBMCs, taken from culture after CMV antigen stimulation. These receptors were obtained from a human donor in good health (CMV status not recorded). Some clones in this sample may be carry-over from other donors' samples. The CDR3 runs from the conserved cysteine through the conserved F or W. The D gene is left open where the match is weak. Size is stated for part of the rows, as once, few or many counts, or as a class when the clone is expanded.

cdr3_aa,cdr3_nt,d_call,v_call,j_call,cdr3_length,clone_size
CASSYSGTAPRGYTF,TGTGCCAGCAGTTACTCGGGGACAGCCCCTCGTGGCTACACCTTC,TRBD1,TRBV6-5,TRBJ1-2,15,.
CASRPARTGHKNIQYF,TGTGCCAGCAGACCAGCCCGGACGGGCCACAAAAACATTCAGTACTTC,.,TRBV12-3/TRBV12-4,TRBJ2-4,16,many
CASSSGGYLNEKLFF,TGTGCCAGCAGCAGTGGGGGGTATCTTAATGAAAAACTGTTTTTT,.,TRBV7-2,TRBJ1-4,15,few
CASLLGGTGELFF,TGCGCCAGCCTACTAGGCGGTACCGGGGAGCTGTTTTTT,.,TRBV5-1,TRBJ2-2,13,.
CASSQRSDNEQFF,TGTGCCAGCAGCCAACGTTCAGACAATGAGCAGTTCTTC,.,TRBV4-2,TRBJ2-1,13,.
CASSLSLVAGTGTDTQYF,TGTGCCAGCAGTTTATCGCTGGTAGCGGGTACTGGCACAGATACGCAGTATTTT,TRBD2,TRBV27,TRBJ2-3,18,.
CASSLRVASYNEQFF,TGTGCCAGCAGCCTTAGGGTGGCAAGCTACAATGAGCAGTTCTTC,.,TRBV4-2,TRBJ2-1,15,.
CASKIVGGVTGELFF,TGTGCCAGCAAGATTGTGGGGGGCGTCACCGGGGAGCTGTTTTTT,.,TRBV6-8,TRBJ2-2,15,.
CASSLGTVGTGELFF,TGTGCCAGCAGCTTGGGGACGGTTGGGACCGGGGAGCTGTTTTTT,.,TRBV7-9,TRBJ2-2,15,few
CASRVSSGGPLAGANVLTF,TGTGCCAGCAGAGTCTCTAGCGGGGGGCCCCTCGCTGGGGCCAACGTCCTGACTTTC,TRBD2,TRBV6-6,TRBJ2-6,19,.